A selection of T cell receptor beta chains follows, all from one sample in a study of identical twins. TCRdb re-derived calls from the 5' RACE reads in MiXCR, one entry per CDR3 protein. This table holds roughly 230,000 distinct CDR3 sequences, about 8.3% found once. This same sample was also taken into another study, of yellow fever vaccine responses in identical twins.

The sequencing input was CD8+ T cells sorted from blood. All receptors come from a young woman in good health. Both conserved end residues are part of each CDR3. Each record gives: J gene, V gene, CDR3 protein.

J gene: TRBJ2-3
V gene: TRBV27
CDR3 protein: CASSLSIWGSTDTQYF

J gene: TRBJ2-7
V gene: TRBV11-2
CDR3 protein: CASSSPGLVYEQYF

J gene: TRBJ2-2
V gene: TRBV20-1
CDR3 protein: CSARDTGELFF

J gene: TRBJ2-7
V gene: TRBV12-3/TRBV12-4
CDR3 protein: CASRPAGSYEQYF

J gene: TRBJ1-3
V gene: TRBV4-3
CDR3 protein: CASSQDLVEFSGNTIYF

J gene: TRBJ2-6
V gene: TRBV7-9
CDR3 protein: CASSAGGVPNVLTF

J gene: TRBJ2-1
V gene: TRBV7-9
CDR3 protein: CASSLGQGWDEQFF

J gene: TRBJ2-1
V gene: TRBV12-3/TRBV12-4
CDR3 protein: CASSLVGETYNEQFF

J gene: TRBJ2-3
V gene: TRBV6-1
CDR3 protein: CAIRGRETSTDTQYF

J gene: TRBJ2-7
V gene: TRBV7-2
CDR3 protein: CASRRTSGSDEQYF

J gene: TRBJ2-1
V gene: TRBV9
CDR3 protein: CASSTPRDREPRSYNEQFF

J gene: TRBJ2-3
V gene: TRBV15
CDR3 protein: CATSREVRDTQYF

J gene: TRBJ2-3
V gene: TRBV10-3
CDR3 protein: CAINRILEEGTDTQYF

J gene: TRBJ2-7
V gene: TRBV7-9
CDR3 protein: CASSRQGIPYEQYF

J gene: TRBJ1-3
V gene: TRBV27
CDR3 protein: CASSFSYSGNTIYF

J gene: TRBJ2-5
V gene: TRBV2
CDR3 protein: CASSDPPGQETQYF

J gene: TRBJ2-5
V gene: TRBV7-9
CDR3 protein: CASSHDWTQYF

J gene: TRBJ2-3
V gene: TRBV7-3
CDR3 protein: CASSPRGRVTTDTQYF

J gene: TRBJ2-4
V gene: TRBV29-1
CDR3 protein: CSVESVILAKNIQYF

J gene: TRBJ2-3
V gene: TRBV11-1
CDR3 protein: CASSLNFRDRGQRGTQYF

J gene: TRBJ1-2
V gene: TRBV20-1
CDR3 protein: CSARDVGTPTYTF

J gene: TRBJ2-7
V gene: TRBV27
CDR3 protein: CASSLWAGGYEQYF

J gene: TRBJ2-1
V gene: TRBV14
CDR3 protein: CASSLIAGGPDEQFF

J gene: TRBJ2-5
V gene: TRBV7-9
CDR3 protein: CASSLADRGKTQYF

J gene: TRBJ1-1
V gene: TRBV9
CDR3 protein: CASSPGGNTEAFF

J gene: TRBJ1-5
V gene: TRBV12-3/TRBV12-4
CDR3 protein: CASSLAGGQPQHF

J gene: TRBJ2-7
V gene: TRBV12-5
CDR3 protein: CASGLEGRSDEQYF

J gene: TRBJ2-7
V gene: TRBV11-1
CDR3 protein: CASSPPTSGGIFSSYEQYF

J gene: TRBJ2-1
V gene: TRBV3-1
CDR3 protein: CACSHFSGAAWNEQFF

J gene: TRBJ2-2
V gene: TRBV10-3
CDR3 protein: CAISESPRTGELFF

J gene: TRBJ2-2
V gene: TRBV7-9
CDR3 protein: CTSSGRENTGELFF

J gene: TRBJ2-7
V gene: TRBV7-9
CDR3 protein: CASREYAGEQYF

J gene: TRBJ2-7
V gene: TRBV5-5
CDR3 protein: CASSFSSRYDEQYF

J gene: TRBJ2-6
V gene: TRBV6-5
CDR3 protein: CASSYQPSGANVLTF

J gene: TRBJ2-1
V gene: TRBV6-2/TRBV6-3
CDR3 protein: CASSPRTSGSSEQFF

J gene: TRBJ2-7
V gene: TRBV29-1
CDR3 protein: CSVEGGGYEQYF

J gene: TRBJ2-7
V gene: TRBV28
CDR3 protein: CASSQRASYEQYF

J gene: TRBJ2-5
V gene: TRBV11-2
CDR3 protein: CASHNGRDSHQETQYF

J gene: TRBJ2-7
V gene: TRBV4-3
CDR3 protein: CASSQDQRTPPYEQYF

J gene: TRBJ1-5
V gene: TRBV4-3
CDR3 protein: CASSQDYGAGQPQHF

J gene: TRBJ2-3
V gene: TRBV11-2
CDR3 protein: CASSFGLAGGHRTDTQYF

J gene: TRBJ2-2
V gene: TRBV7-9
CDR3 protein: CASSLARQVTGELFF

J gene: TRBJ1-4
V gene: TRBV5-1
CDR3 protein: CASSLERLGGEKLFF

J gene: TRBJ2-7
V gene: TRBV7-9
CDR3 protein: CASSADSPYEQYF

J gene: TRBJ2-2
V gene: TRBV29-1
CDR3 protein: CSVERWENTGELFF

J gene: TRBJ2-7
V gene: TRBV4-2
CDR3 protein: CASSQDWGEQYF

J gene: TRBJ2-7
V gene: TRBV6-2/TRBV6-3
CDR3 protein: CASRDRGLWEQYF

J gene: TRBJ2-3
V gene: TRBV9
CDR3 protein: CASSASGGSTDTQYF

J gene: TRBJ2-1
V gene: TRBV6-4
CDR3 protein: CASSGGDEGNEQFF

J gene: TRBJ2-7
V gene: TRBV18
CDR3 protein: CASSPKGQGRYEQYF

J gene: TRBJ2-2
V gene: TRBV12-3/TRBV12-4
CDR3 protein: CASSPRDRGGTGELFF

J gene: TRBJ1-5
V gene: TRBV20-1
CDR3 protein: CSARDRADSNQPQHF

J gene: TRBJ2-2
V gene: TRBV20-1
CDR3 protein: CSALTSGNTGELFF

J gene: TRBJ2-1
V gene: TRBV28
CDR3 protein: CASRMGSSSYNEQFF

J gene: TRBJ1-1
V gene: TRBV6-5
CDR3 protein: CASSYGTDMNTEAFF

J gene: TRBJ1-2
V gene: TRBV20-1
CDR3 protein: CSGQGPLSNYGYTF

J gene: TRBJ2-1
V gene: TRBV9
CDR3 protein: CASSEAGVREQFF

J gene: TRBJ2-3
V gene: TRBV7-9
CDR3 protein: CASTGEFSTDTQYF

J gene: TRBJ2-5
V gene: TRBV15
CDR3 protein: CATSRDLTSGGETQYF

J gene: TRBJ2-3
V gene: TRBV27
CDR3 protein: CASSQGVVADTQYF